A selection of T cell receptor beta chains follows, all from one sample in a study of blood T cell repertoires in COVID-19. Measured with immunoSEQ multiplex PCR; TCRdb has only the in-frame clones, and not every one. This sample has approximately 100,000 clones; approximately 86% occur once, and the top ten carry approximately 11%. The sample was peripheral blood. The source of these receptors is a man aged 65 to 85 with active or convalescent COVID-19. The CDR3 runs from the conserved cysteine through the conserved F or W. D genes are given only for firm matches. The listing skips clone size in some rows; elsewhere it reads once, few, many or a size class.

TRBJ1-2 TRBV5-1 NA NA CASSLSASGYGYTF TGCGCCAGCAGCTTGAGTGCGTCAGGGTATGGCTACACCTTC
TRBJ1-6 TRBV6-5 NA TRBD1 CASRSGQGNSPLHF TGTGCCAGCAGGTCGGGACAGGGCAATTCACCCCTCCACTTT
TRBJ2-1 TRBV15 NA NA CATSPHRNEQFF TGTGCCACCAGCCCTCATCGGAATGAGCAGTTCTTC
TRBJ2-3 TRBV5-8 once NA CASSYGDTQYF TGTGCCAGCAGCTACGGTGATACGCAGTATTTT
TRBJ2-5 TRBV6-5 NA NA CASSYKLDGAQYF TGTGCCAGCAGTTATAAACTAGACGGGGCCCAGTACTTC
TRBJ1-1 TRBV2 NA TRBD1 CASILDRAQTNTEAFF TGTGCCAGCATTCTGGACAGGGCACAGACAAACACTGAAGCTTTCTTT
TRBJ1-5 TRBV5-8 NA NA CASSLAGDSNQPQHF TGTGCCAGCAGCTTGGCAGGGGATAGCAATCAGCCCCAGCATTTT
TRBJ1-1 TRBV19 NA NA CASRPEELGTEAFF TGTGCCAGTAGGCCTGAGGAGTTGGGCACTGAAGCTTTCTTT
TRBJ2-7 TRBV4-3 NA TRBD1 CASSQDWTGFYEQYF TGCGCCAGCAGCCAAGACTGGACAGGGTTCTACGAGCAGTACTTC
TRBJ2-6 TRBV19 NA TRBD1 CATWGRRDRGAGANVLTF TGTGCCACCTGGGGGCGCCGGGACAGAGGAGCGGGGGCCAACGTCCTGACTTTC
TRBJ1-1 TRBV3-1/TRBV3-2 NA NA CASSHLWGQNTEAFF TGTGCCAGCAGCCATTTATGGGGACAGAACACTGAAGCTTTCTTT
TRBJ1-1 TRBV6-5 once NA CASSSRGSGDTEAFF TGTGCCAGCAGTTCAAGGGGTTCTGGGGACACTGAAGCTTTCTTT
TRBJ1-2 TRBV4-3 NA TRBD1 CASSPGQGRGYTF TGCGCCAGCAGCCCGGGACAGGGTAGGGGCTACACCTTC
TRBJ2-7 TRBV3-1/TRBV3-2 NA NA CATALDGGGREQYF TGTGCCACCGCACTAGACGGCGGTGGAAGGGAGCAGTACTTC
TRBJ2-7 TRBV29-1 NA NA CSAVGTNPYEQYF TGCAGCGCCGTCGGGACAAACCCCTACGAGCAGTACTTC
TRBJ1-1 TRBV5-1 once NA CASSSTVAGAGGAFF TGCGCCAGCAGCTCTACCGTGGCCGGGGCGGGAGGAGCTTTCTTT
TRBJ2-5 TRBV7-2 NA NA CASSLRGRPGEETQYF TGTGCCAGCAGCTTAAGGGGCAGACCGGGTGAGGAGACCCAGTACTTC
TRBJ2-3 TRBV5-1 NA TRBD2 CASSPLAGLDTQYF TGCGCCAGCAGCCCTCTAGCGGGGCTAGATACGCAGTATTTT
TRBJ1-3 TRBV3-1/TRBV3-2 few NA CASSQNLRVGNTIYF TGTGCCAGCAGCCAGAACTTGCGGGTCGGAAACACCATATATTTT
TRBJ2-5 TRBV7-8 NA NA CASRSRFGGETQYF TGTGCCAGCAGGTCCCGATTCGGAGGAGAGACCCAGTACTTC
TRBJ1-5 TRBV4-2 NA TRBD1 CASSQDPQGGNQPQHF TGTGCCAGCAGCCAAGATCCACAGGGGGGGAATCAGCCCCAGCATTTT
TRBJ2-3 TRBV5-1 NA TRBD2 CASSLDGGGADTQYF TGCGCCAGCAGCTTGGATGGCGGGGGGGCAGATACGCAGTATTTT
TRBJ2-3 TRBV4-1 NA TRBD2 CASSQTSGGPTDTQYF TGCGCCAGCAGCCAGACTAGCGGGGGCCCCACAGATACGCAGTATTTT
TRBJ1-5 TRBV2 once TRBD1 CASSEFPGQGVF TGTGCCAGCAGTGAATTCCCGGGACAGGGTGTTTTT
TRBJ2-3 TRBV5-4 NA NA CASSLTPSTDTQYF TGTGCCAGCAGCTTGACTCCCAGCACAGATACGCAGTATTTT
TRBJ1-2 TRBV5-4 NA NA CASRLRGIANYGYTF TGTGCCAGCAGACTACGGGGTATAGCTAACTATGGCTACACCTTC
TRBJ1-6 TRBV11-2 NA TRBD1 CASSRQGIMDNSPLHF TGTGCCAGCAGCCGACAGGGGATCATGGATAATTCACCCCTCCACTTT
TRBJ2-7 TRBV6-1 once NA CASSEILSAGSVTLYF TGTGCCAGCAGTGAAATATTGTCGGCAGGGTCCGTCACATTGTACTTC
TRBJ2-4 TRBV30 few NA CAWDRAKNIQYF TGTGCCTGGGACAGGGCCAAAAACATTCAGTACTTC
TRBJ2-4 TRBV11-2 NA NA CASSLLQGEWNIQYF TGTGCCAGCAGCTTACTACAGGGAGAATGGAACATTCAGTACTTC
TRBJ2-7 TRBV18 few NA CASSQGRQETYEQYF TGTGCCAGCTCGCAGGGGCGCCAGGAGACCTACGAGCAGTACTTC
TRBJ2-7 TRBV10-3 NA NA CAISESMGTPYEQYF TGTGCCATCAGTGAGTCGATGGGGACTCCCTACGAGCAGTACTTC